This T cell receptor beta chain is from a study of T cells after yellow fever vaccination. Findings and caveats of the study: Of the clonotypes, a small share occurred in both CD4 and CD8 compartments.

Details on this clonotype: The target antigen is unknown.

This CDR3 spans 15 amino acids. Trimming took 5 bases from V and 6 from J; bases not matched to a gene: 5. TCRdb independently ran MiXCR on the 5' RACE reads; one entry per CDR3 protein. The sample consists of a few hundred thousand distinct CDR3 sequences, roughly a sixth of them appearing once. The J gene is TRBJ2-3, the V gene TRBV12-3 or TRBV12-4; 13 bases are a match to TRBD2. This sample comprised PBMCs, obtained 5 days after the first yellow fever vaccination. The sequence derives from a man aged 18 to 35 who received the YFV17D yellow fever vaccine. The CDR3 DNA sequence: TGTGCCAGCAGTATGACTAGCGGGGGGAGGGATACGCAGTATTTT. Protein: CASSMTSGGRDTQYF.